The rows below give T cell receptor beta chains drawn from one sample of a study of radiation and T cells in renal cell carcinoma. This table comes from immunoSEQ multiplex PCR, and its TCRdb copy is limited to in-frame clones, with some not included. Counted here are fewer than 200,000 clones, 88% occurring once; the ten biggest clones make up 10% to 12%. The sample in question was blood, obtained from a patient whose treatment included radiotherapy and nephrectomy. Receptor source: a woman in her forties or fifties with renal cell carcinoma. Both conserved end residues are part of each CDR3. A D gene is named only where the DNA matches it firmly. Expanded clones get a size class; other rows say once, few or many, or leave the size out.

abundance: NA
j_gene: TRBJ1-1
d_gene: TRBD1
v_gene: TRBV5-1
CDR3aa: CASSVEQGFTEAFF
CDR3nt: TGCGCCAGCAGCGTCGAACAGGGGTTTACTGAAGCTTTCTTT

abundance: NA
j_gene: TRBJ2-2
d_gene: NA
v_gene: TRBV5-1
CDR3aa: CASSFLAEPTTGELFF
CDR3nt: TGCGCCAGCAGCTTTTTAGCGGAACCCACAACCGGGGAGCTGTTTTTT

abundance: NA
j_gene: TRBJ2-3
d_gene: NA
v_gene: TRBV7-3
CDR3aa: CASSPPATDTQYF
CDR3nt: TGTGCCAGCAGCCCCCCCGCCACAGATACGCAGTATTTT

abundance: NA
j_gene: TRBJ1-1
d_gene: NA
v_gene: TRBV2
CDR3aa: CASSEVMGLAEAFF
CDR3nt: TGTGCCAGCAGTGAGGTAATGGGGTTGGCTGAAGCTTTCTTT

abundance: NA
j_gene: TRBJ2-5
d_gene: TRBD2
v_gene: TRBV6-5
CDR3aa: CASSYSGAGEETQYF
CDR3nt: TGTGCCAGCAGTTACTCGGGAGCGGGGGAAGAGACCCAGTACTTC

abundance: NA
j_gene: TRBJ1-3
d_gene: NA
v_gene: TRBV7-9
CDR3aa: CASSLEQPPSGNTIYF
CDR3nt: TGTGCCAGCAGCTTAGAACAGCCACCCTCTGGAAACACCATATATTTT

abundance: NA
j_gene: TRBJ2-7
d_gene: NA
v_gene: TRBV7-2
CDR3aa: CASSLAGTEAYEQYF
CDR3nt: TGTGCCAGCAGCTTAGCCGGGACGGAGGCCTACGAGCAGTACTTC

abundance: few
j_gene: TRBJ1-6
d_gene: NA
v_gene: TRBV7-3
CDR3aa: CASSFWTVNSPLHF
CDR3nt: TGTGCCAGCAGCTTTTGGACAGTAAATTCACCCCTCCACTTT

abundance: NA
j_gene: TRBJ1-6
d_gene: NA
v_gene: TRBV21-1
CDR3aa: CASSKEVRGRNSPLHF
CDR3nt: TGTGCCAGCAGCAAAGAGGTCCGGGGTAGGAATTCACCCCTCCACTTT

abundance: NA
j_gene: TRBJ2-3
d_gene: NA
v_gene: TRBV5-1
CDR3aa: CASSFGLPDTQYF
CDR3nt: TGCGCCAGCAGCTTTGGACTCCCAGATACGCAGTATTTT